Presented here are 5 T cell receptor beta chains from one specimen sequenced in a study of breast tumors, draining lymph nodes, adjacent tissues. TCRdb re-analysed the multiplex PCR reads in MiXCR, keeping a single row per CDR3 protein. The table records some 47,000 distinct CDR3 sequences, over 40% of them present only once. The sequencing sample was made of breast tumor tissue. The receptors here all came from a female donor with breast cancer. Some clones in this sample may be carry-over from other donors' samples.

This chain joins TRBV7-8 and TRBJ1-1; a weak D match, TRBD1 (5 bases). V was cut by 6 bases and J by 2 bases, with 10 bases left in between. Germline V CDR1 and CDR2: SGHVS, FQNEAQ. CDR3 length: 13 amino acids. This chain's CDR3 is CASRKTENTEAFF. Written as DNA, the CDR3 is TGTGCCAGCAGGAAGACAGAAAACACTGAAGCTTTCTTT.

The chain joins TRBV19 to TRBJ2-2, with a tentative D call TRBD2 (5 bases). Germline lookup yields CDR1 LNHDA and CDR2 SQIVND (reference sequence). CDR3 length: 16 amino acids. The germline V and J ends were trimmed by 3 bases and 2 bases, with 13 bases remaining between them. CDR3 in DNA: TGTGCCAGTAGTATTCAACTAGATTTCAACACCGGGGAGCTGTTTTTT. Its translation is CASSIQLDFNTGELFF.

This clonotype has only one observation. The chain carries TRBV2 and TRBJ2-7, with D maybe TRBD2 (5 bases). Between the trimmed V and J ends, which lost 8 bases and 6 bases, there was a span of 8 bases. Germline CDR1 is SNHLY and CDR2 is FYNNEI. The CDR3 is 10 residues long. The CDR3 bases are TGTGCCAGCGGGAGCAGCGAGCAGTACTTC. Its protein product is CASGSSEQYF.

This clonotype has a count of ten or more. The gene calls are TRBV28 and TRBJ1-2, with TRBD1 identical over 7 bases. J gave up 7 bases and V 6 bases, and 2 bases lay outside the gene matches. The CDR3 extends over 11 amino acids. Per germline, CDR1 MDHEN and CDR2 SYDVKM. The CDR3 spells CASRTGTGYTF. CDR3 DNA: TGTGCCAGCAGGACAGGGACTGGCTACACCTTC.

This clonotype was detected ten times or more. The gene calls are TRBV6-2 or TRBV6-3 and TRBJ2-2, with D maybe TRBD1 (6 bases). The V gene's germline CDR1 is MNHEY and CDR2 SVGEGT. The CDR3 is made up of 15 amino acids. V lost 2 bases, J lost 4 bases, and 11 bases lay in between. CDR3 amino acids: CASSYGGSLTGELFF. The CDR3 DNA sequence: TGTGCCAGCAGTTACGGGGGCAGCCTCACCGGGGAGCTGTTTTTT.